Shown below are 18 T cell receptor beta chains from a single sample sequenced in a study of cytomegalovirus exposure and HLA in healthy donors. PCR primers comprised 60 Vbeta and 13 Jbeta primers. Sequenced by immunoSEQ multiplex PCR; TCRdb stores in-frame clones only, minus some. The profile covers some 150,000 clones, with around 80% appearing a single time and roughly 2% taken by the ten largest. The sequenced sample consisted of PBMCs. Every receptor here comes from a man aged 40-50 years in good health and CMV-seronegative.

The rearrangement links TRBV5-1 to TRBJ2-1; no firm D call. V lost 0 bases and J 8 bases, leaving 12 bases between the germline ends. Germline V gene sequence: CDR1 SGHRS, CDR2 YFSETQ. The CDR3 spans 14 residues. The CDR3 is CASSLADRRDEQFF. CDR3 DNA: TGCGCCAGCAGCTTGGCTGACCGGAGAGATGAGCAGTTCTTC.

The chain carries TRBV28 and TRBJ2-1; 14 positions agree with TRBD2. CDR3 length: 19 residues. Germline trimming cut 5 bases from V and 0 bases from J; bases unmatched to any gene: 9. Germline V lookup: CDR1 MDHEN, CDR2 SYDVKM. DNA of the CDR3: TGTGCCAGCAGTCCATGGGGACTAGCGGGAGTTAGCTCCTACAATGAGCAGTTCTTC. This translates into CASSPWGLAGVSSYNEQFF.

The gene calls are TRBV5-1 and TRBJ2-5, with D hard to call. The J call could be wrong; TRBJ2-7 is a better fit for the DNA end. The germline V gene encodes CDR1 SGHRS and CDR2 YFSETQ. CDR3 size: 12 residues. CDR3 amino acids: CASISPSYEQYF. The CDR3, as DNA: TGCGCCAGCATCTCACCCTCCTACGAGCAGTACTTC.

The CDR3: CASAVAEEAFF. The CDR3, as DNA: TGTGCCAGTGCGGTTGCGGAGGAAGCTTTCTTT. The chain recombines TRBV19 with TRBJ1-1; no reliable D call. Trimming took 8 bases from V and 8 from J, leaving 12 bases between them. The CDR3 covers 11 residues. CDR1 is LNHDA and CDR2 is SQIVND in the germline V gene (reference sequence).

Only one count was recorded for this clone. The chain employs TRBV7-9 and TRBJ2-2; TRBD2 is a possible D gene (6 bases). Trimming removed 5 bases from V and 1 base from J, with 14 bases in between. There are 16 residues in the CDR3. The germline CDR1 and CDR2 sequences are SEHNR and FQNEAQ (reference sequence). The CDR3 DNA sequence: TGTGCCAGCAGCAAACTACCGGGAGAGAACACCGGGGAGCTGTTTTTT. The encoded protein is CASSKLPGENTGELFF.

CDR3 amino acids: CASSFTRYYEQYF. The CDR3 DNA sequence: TGTGCCAGCAGTTTCACCAGGTACTACGAGCAGTACTTC. The rearrangement links TRBV27 to TRBJ2-7; no definite D call. CDR1 is MNHEY, CDR2 SMNVEV, per germline (reference sequence). CDR3 size: 13 residues. Deletions cut 3 bases from V and 3 bases from J, with 9 bases between.

The chain employs TRBV27 and TRBJ2-1, with 12 bases identical to TRBD2. Germline V gene lookup returns CDR1 MNHEY and CDR2 SMNVEV (reference sequence). The J segment lost 10 bases and the V segment lost 8 bases, leaving 6 bases of the junction unmatched. The CDR3 runs to 13 residues. DNA for the CDR3: TGTGCCAGCTCAAGACTAGCGGGAGTCGAGCAGTTCTTC. Translation: CASSRLAGVEQFF.

This clone came up once. This sequence joins TRBV5-1 and TRBJ2-5; TRBD2 agrees at 11 bases. TRBJ2-7 matches the DNA end more closely, so the J call is doubtful. The CDR3 is made up of 15 amino acids. CDR1 SGHRS and CDR2 YFSETQ come from the germline V gene. In DNA form, the CDR3 reads TGCGCCAGCAGCTTGACTAGCGGGAGCCCCTACGAGCAGTACTTC. It translates to CASSLTSGSPYEQYF.

The genes are TRBV4-1 and TRBJ2-3; 12 bases fit TRBD2. The CDR3 runs to 18 residues. The V segment lost 0 bases and the J segment 4 bases; nucleotides outside the gene matches: 8. Germline values: CDR1 MGHRA, CDR2 YSYEKL. This CDR3 is CASSQDFLGLAGSDTQYF. The CDR3 DNA follows: TGCGCCAGCAGCCAAGATTTTCTGGGACTAGCGGGTTCAGATACGCAGTATTTT.

This clone has only a few counts. V usage is TRBV6-5 and J usage is TRBJ1-1; 7 nucleotides line up with TRBD1. The J segment lost 2 bases and the V segment lost 2 bases, leaving 5 bases of the junction unmatched. The CDR3 consists of 15 residues. The germline gives CDR1 MNHEY, CDR2 SVGAGI. CDR3 sequence: CASSYGDRVNTEAFF. The CDR3 DNA reads TGTGCCAGCAGTTACGGTGACAGGGTCAACACTGAAGCTTTCTTT.

On this clone itself: Mismatch with germline at one junction end may stem from a read error. The V and J genes are TRBV6-1 and TRBJ2-7, with D perhaps TRBD1 (5 bases). CDR1 is MNHNS, CDR2 SASEGT, per germline. This CDR3 has 16 residues. Here the CDR3 reads CTSSERVRERSYEQYF. The CDR3 coding sequence is TGTACCAGCAGTGAAAGGGTCAGGGAACGCTCCTACGAGCAGTACTTC.

In the case of this clone: This sample includes further DNA sequences coding for the same CDR3. This chain uses TRBV6-5 with TRBJ1-2, with 8 nucleotides matching TRBD1. CDR1 MNHEY and CDR2 SVGAGI come from the germline V gene. Unmatched junction bases numbered 13, after V lost 5 bases and J lost 8 bases. The CDR3 has 15 amino acids. The chain's CDR3 is CASSLLGTGIYGYTF. CDR3 in DNA: TGTGCCAGCAGTCTACTGGGGACAGGAATCTACGGCTACACCTTC.

Concerning this clone itself: At one end the junction does not follow the germline gene, possibly because of a read error. V gene TRBV18 combines with J gene TRBJ2-4; 7 bases match TRBD1. This CDR3 has 18 amino acids. The V gene's germline CDR1 is KGHSH and CDR2 LQKENI. CDR3 bases: TGTGCCAGCTCACGCTTAACCGACAGGGTTCTAGCCAAAAACAGTCAGTACTTC. Its translation is CASSRLTDRVLAKNSQYF.

Notes on this clone: A junction boundary mismatches the germline segment, possibly from a read error. This chain links TRBV9 with TRBJ2-4, with D perhaps TRBD1 (6 bases). There are 17 residues in the CDR3. From germline, CDR1 is SGDLS and CDR2 YYNGEE. CDR3 bases: TGTGCCAGCAGCGTCACCACAGGGTTAGGAGCCAAAAACAGTCAGTACTTC. It codes for CASSVTTGLGAKNSQYF.

The rearrangement links TRBV29-1 to TRBJ2-2; TRBD1 matches at 7 bases. V dropped 5 bases and J dropped 6; count of bases not matched to a gene: 6. In germline, CDR1 is SQVTM, CDR2 ANQGSEA. The CDR3 loop spans 13 amino acids. DNA for the CDR3: TGCAGCGTTACCCATACAGGGGCCGGGGAGCTGTTTTTT. Translation gives CSVTHTGAGELFF.

This chain connects TRBV27 to TRBJ2-7; D may be TRBD1 (6 bases). With 3 bases removed from V and 1 base from J, the gap between germline ends came to 10 bases. Germline V gives CDR1 MNHEY, CDR2 SMNVEV (reference sequence). The CDR3 runs 14 residues. For the CDR3, the DNA is TGTGCCAGCAGTTTCCTCGGGACATCCTACGAGCAGTACTTC. Protein product: CASSFLGTSYEQYF.

This chain connects TRBV28 to TRBJ2-1; D ambiguous. The V end lost 1 base, the J end lost 0 bases, and 16 bases lay between the germline ends. The CDR3 has 18 amino acids. Per germline, CDR1 MDHEN and CDR2 SYDVKM. The CDR3 protein is CASSLLRSTASSYNEQFF. The CDR3 nucleotides read TGTGCCAGCAGTTTATTGAGGTCTACGGCTAGCTCCTACAATGAGCAGTTCTTC.

The chain is built from TRBV28 and TRBJ2-3; D not certain. This CDR3 has 12 residues. Looked up from germline, CDR1 is MDHEN and CDR2 is SYDVKM. The V end was cut by 8 bases, the J end by 1 base, with 7 bases between. The CDR3, as DNA: TGTGCCAGCGGGCGCGGCACAGATACGCAGTATTTT. This sequence encodes CASGRGTDTQYF.